This entry concerns a single T cell receptor beta chain. This sample is part of a study of blood T cells in healthy people across ages. The junction had 5 bases not matched to a gene; V was cut back by 3 bases and J by 8 bases. The CDR3 extends over 14 amino acids. The germline gives CDR1 LGHNA, CDR2 YSLEER. The second PCR ran 7 to 11 cycles with a sample-barcoded 5' primer and J-beta primers. TCRdb used MiXCR to reprocess the 5' RACE reads, holding one entry per CDR3 protein. The top ten clones hold 15% to 20% of a sample with fewer than 1,000,000 distinct CDR3 sequences, about 45% of them seen once.

The sequenced material came from blood. The TCR comes from a man aged 80 or over in good health. The genes are TRBV4-3 and TRBJ2-1, with 9 bases fitting TRBD1. This CDR3 is CASSQGDRADEQFF. The CDR3 region has the DNA TGCGCCAGCAGCCAGGGGGACAGGGCAGATGAGCAGTTCTTC.